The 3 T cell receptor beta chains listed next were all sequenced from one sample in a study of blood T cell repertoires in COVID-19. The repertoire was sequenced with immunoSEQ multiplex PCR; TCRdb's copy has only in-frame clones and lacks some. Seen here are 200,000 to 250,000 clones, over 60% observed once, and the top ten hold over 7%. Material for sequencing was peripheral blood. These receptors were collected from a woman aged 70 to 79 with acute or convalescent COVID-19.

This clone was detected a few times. CDR3 DNA: TGTGCCAGCAGTTACGTAGCACGGGACAGGAACACTGAAGCTTTCTTT. Translation gives CASSYVARDRNTEAFF. The chain is built from TRBV6-2 or TRBV6-3 and TRBJ1-1; TRBD1 agrees at 7 bases. Germline-derived CDR1 and CDR2 are MNHEY and SVGEGT. CDR3 length: 16 residues. Trimming removed 2 bases from V and 1 base from J; junction bases left unmatched: 7.

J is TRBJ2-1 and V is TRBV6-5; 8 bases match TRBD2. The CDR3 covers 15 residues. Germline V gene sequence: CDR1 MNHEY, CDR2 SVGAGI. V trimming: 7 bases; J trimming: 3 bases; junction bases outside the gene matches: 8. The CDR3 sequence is CASKVSGGHYNEQFF. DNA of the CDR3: TGTGCCAGCAAAGTGAGCGGGGGACACTACAATGAGCAGTTCTTC.

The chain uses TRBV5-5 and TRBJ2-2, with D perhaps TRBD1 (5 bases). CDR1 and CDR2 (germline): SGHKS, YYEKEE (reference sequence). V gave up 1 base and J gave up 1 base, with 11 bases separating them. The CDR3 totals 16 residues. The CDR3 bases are TGTGCCAGCAGCTTGAGAGAGCAGGGGAACACCGGGGAGCTGTTTTTT. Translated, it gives CASSLREQGNTGELFF.